Listed below are T cell receptor beta chains from one sample, sequenced in a study of blood T cell repertoires in COVID-19. Measured with immunoSEQ multiplex PCR; TCRdb has only the in-frame clones, and not every one. Altogether 80,000 to 100,000 clones are present, around 72% being singletons, with the ten largest covering roughly 24%. What was sequenced was peripheral blood. Every receptor here comes from a man in his 70s with acute or convalescent COVID-19. CDR3s include the opening cysteine and the closing phenylalanine or tryptophan. D genes are given only for firm matches. The size field is filled for only some rows; it gives once, few, many or a size class.

V,size,J,D,DNA,CDR3
TRBV2,once,TRBJ1-5,.,TGTGCCAGCAGTGTCTCGCCAGGTCAGCCCCAGCATTTT,CASSVSPGQPQHF
TRBV19,.,TRBJ1-1,TRBD1,TGTGCCAGTAGTATCCAGGGGGGCACTGAAGCTTTCTTT,CASSIQGGTEAFF
TRBV29-1,.,TRBJ2-1,TRBD1,TGCAGCGTTGGACAGGGGGCTAGGGAGCAGTTCTTC,CSVGQGAREQFF
TRBV25-1,.,TRBJ2-5,TRBD1,TGTGCCAGCAGGACAGGGGGCGTCGAGACCCAGTACTTC,CASRTGGVETQYF
TRBV2,.,TRBJ2-1,TRBD1,TGTGCCAGCAGGAGACAGGGCTACAATGAGCAGTTCTTC,CASRRQGYNEQFF
TRBV6-1,.,TRBJ2-7,.,TGTGCCAGCAGTGAAACTTCCGTTCTCGAGCAGTACTTC,CASSETSVLEQYF
TRBV5-4,.,TRBJ2-7,.,TGTGCCAGCAGCTTTTACGGGAGCGGCGAGCAGTACTTC,CASSFYGSGEQYF
TRBV7-3,.,TRBJ2-5,.,TGTGCCAGCAGCTTTCAGGTCCAAGAGACCCAGTACTTC,CASSFQVQETQYF
TRBV5-1,few,TRBJ1-1,.,TGCGCCAGCAGCTTGGGCGGGTGGGACACTGAAGCTTTCTTT,CASSLGGWDTEAFF
TRBV7-8,.,TRBJ2-5,TRBD1,TGTGCCAGCAGCGGGGGACAGGGGGCTATGGAGACCCAGTACTTC,CASSGGQGAMETQYF
TRBV15,.,TRBJ2-1,TRBD2,TGTGCCACCAGCAGAATCGGGCGGGGACTAGCGGACAATGAGCAGTTCTTC,CATSRIGRGLADNEQFF
TRBV28,.,TRBJ2-5,TRBD1,TGTGCCAGCAGTCGGTTGACCCCGGACAGGAGCCAAGAGACCCAGTACTTC,CASSRLTPDRSQETQYF
TRBV5-4,.,TRBJ2-5,TRBD2,TGTGCCAGCAGCTTTAGCGGGAGAAGGGTTCGGGAGACCCAGTACTTC,CASSFSGRRVRETQYF
TRBV2,.,TRBJ1-5,.,TGTGCCAGCAGTCAACGCAGTGAAGGCCCCGACTATAGCAATCAGCCCCAGCATTTT,CASSQRSEGPDYSNQPQHF
TRBV6-5,.,TRBJ2-5,TRBD1,TGTGCCACCTCGAGAACAGGGGGCGTAGAGACCCAGTACTTC,CATSRTGGVETQYF